The TCR beta chain described here comes from a study of glioma-infiltrating T cells after dendritic cell vaccination (dated by TCRdb to the mid-2010s). For context, the study as a whole: The cohort included 15 or so glioblastoma patients drawn from Phase I and II dendritic cell vaccination trials, of whom 9 were newly diagnosed and 6 had recurrent disease. In glioblastoma patients vaccinated with dendritic cells, deep sequencing of TCR beta CDR3 regions served to measure tumor-infiltrating lymphocyte content and to compare repertoires between tumor and blood. To make the vaccine, monocyte-derived dendritic cells were cultured for approximately 7 days with IL-4 and GM-CSF and then pulsed overnight with autologous tumor lysate. Survival after dendritic cell vaccination was correlated with TCR sequencing metrics such as TIL content and the overlap between tumor and blood repertoires. Each patient was given three intradermal dendritic cell vaccine injections, spaced two weeks apart, in the arm below the axilla. Between the early 2000s and the early 2010s, the patients were given dendritic cell vaccination pulsed with autologous tumor lysate.

V is trimmed back by 2 bases and J by 12 bases, and the junction contains 13 bases that no gene match accounts for. From the germline V gene, CDR1 is KGHSH and CDR2 is LQKENI. The CDR3, cysteine through phenylalanine, is 16 amino acids long. The kept DNA is CDR3 alone, 48 bases in frame from the first base. The time point tag for this specimen amounts to: after dendritic cell vaccination, including at tumor progression/relapse. To be selected, patients needed enough residual fresh-frozen tumor tissue and more than two years of available survival data. None of the glioblastoma patients carried an isocitrate dehydrogenase mutation, although molecular status otherwise varied. PBMC were collected before vaccination, two weeks after the third vaccination, and at tumor progression when it occurred. Genomic DNA was extracted with the Qiagen DNeasy Blood extraction Kit. Overall results and qualifications from the work: The three-group TCR overlap response model was characterized as speculative, and prospective validation of the model was stated to be required. After dendritic cell vaccination, a higher estimated pretreatment TIL content predicted longer time to progression and overall survival. TCR clonality showed no direct relationship with survival, which suggests that a diverse polyclonal response may be important. The cohort was small and heterogeneous, and full blood and tumor sets were available for few patients, with initial-recurrent tumor pairs available for even fewer patients.

Using the immunoSEQ assay, TCRB CDR3 regions were amplified from roughly 1.8 micrograms of genomic DNA, or from all available DNA when less than that was on hand. The multiplex PCR relied on 60 forward primers for TCR V beta segments and 13 reverse primers for J beta segments. To estimate the number of reads per starting template, synthetic control templates were added to each sample at limiting dilution. Sequencing produced 87 bp reads on the Illumina HiSeq System. The paper's processing steps were these. PCR and sequencing errors were removed by merging closely related sequences with a nearest neighbor algorithm. TCR overlap was defined as the percentage of unique tumor TCR beta sequences that were also found in the peripheral blood of the same patient. The table was pulled from immuneACCESS by TCRdb, which kept in-frame rearrangements only. Such tables lose some clones; where checked, under half of the loss comes from unresolved V genes, and the rest has no known cause. That table supplies the V and J calls and clone size; D and trimming were determined from the DNA. The sample contains around 83,000 clones, approximately 81% of them found a single time. The ten largest account for 8.5% of the sample.

This clone has a single count. This receptor's antigen is unknown. No clone much larger than this one lies a single base away; base qualities are absent. The receptor comes from a human donor with glioblastoma. The starting material was blood, obtained after dendritic cell vaccination. Rearrangement joined TRBV18 to TRBJ1-1, with 12 junctional bases fitting TRBD1. The CDR3 region has the sequence CASSPGTGGELTVTFF. The DNA sequence reads TGTGCCAGCTCACCAGGGACAGGGGGCGAACTTACTGTGACTTTCTTT.